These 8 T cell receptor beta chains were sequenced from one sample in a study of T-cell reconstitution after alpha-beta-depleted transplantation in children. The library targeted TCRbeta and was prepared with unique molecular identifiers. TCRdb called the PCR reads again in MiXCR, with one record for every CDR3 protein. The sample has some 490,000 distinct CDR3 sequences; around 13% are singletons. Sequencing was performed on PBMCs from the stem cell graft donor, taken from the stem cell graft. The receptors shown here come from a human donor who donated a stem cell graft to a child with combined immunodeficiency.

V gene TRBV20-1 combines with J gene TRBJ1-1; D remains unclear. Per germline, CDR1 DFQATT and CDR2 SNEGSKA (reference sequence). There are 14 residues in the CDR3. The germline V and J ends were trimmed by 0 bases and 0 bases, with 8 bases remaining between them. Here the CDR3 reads CSARDGEMNTEAFF. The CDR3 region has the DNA TGCAGTGCTAGAGACGGAGAAATGAACACTGAAGCTTTCTTT.

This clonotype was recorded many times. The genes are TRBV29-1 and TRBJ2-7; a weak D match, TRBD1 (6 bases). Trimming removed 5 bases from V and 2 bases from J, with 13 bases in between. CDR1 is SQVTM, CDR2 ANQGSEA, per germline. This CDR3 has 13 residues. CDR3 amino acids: CSVLDRWTYEQYF. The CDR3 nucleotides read TGCAGCGTTTTAGACAGGTGGACCTACGAGCAGTACTTC.

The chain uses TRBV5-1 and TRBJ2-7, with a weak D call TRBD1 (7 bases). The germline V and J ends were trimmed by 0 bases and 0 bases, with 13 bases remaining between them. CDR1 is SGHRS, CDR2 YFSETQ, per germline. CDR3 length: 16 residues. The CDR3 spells CASSLAAGGYSYEQYF. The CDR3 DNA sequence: TGCGCCAGCAGCTTGGCGGCAGGGGGGTACTCCTACGAGCAGTACTTC.

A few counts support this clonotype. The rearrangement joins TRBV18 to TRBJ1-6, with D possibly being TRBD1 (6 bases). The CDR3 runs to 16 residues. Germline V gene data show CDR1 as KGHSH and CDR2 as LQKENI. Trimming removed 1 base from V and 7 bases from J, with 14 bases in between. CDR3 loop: CASSPRQDSPNSPLHF. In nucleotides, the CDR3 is TGTGCCAGCTCACCACGGCAGGACAGTCCAAATTCACCCCTCCACTTT.

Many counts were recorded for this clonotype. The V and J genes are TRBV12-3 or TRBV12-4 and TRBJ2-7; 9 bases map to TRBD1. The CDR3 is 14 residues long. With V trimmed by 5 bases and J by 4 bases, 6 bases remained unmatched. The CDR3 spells CASSPSQGAYEQYF. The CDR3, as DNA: TGTGCCAGCAGTCCCTCACAGGGGGCATACGAGCAGTACTTC.

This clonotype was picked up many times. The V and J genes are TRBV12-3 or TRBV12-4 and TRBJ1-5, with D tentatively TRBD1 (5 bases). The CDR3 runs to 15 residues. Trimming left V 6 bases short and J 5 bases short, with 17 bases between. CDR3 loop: CASSLRDLGDQPQHF. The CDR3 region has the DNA TGTGCCAGCAGCCTCAGGGACCTAGGGGATCAGCCCCAGCATTTT.

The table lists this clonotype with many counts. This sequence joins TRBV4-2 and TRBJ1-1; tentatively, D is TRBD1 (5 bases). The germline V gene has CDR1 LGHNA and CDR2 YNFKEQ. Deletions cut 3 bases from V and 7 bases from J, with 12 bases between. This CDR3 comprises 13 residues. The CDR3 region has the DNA TGTGCCAGCAGCCAGGGGCAGGGAATTGAAGCTTTCTTT. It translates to CASSQGQGIEAFF.

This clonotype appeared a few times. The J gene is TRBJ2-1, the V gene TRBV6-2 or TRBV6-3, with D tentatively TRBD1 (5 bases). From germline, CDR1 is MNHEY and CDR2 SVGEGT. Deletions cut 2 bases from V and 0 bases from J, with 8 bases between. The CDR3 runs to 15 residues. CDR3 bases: TGTGCCAGCAGTTACGAGACAGTCTCCTACAATGAGCAGTTCTTC. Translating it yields CASSYETVSYNEQFF.